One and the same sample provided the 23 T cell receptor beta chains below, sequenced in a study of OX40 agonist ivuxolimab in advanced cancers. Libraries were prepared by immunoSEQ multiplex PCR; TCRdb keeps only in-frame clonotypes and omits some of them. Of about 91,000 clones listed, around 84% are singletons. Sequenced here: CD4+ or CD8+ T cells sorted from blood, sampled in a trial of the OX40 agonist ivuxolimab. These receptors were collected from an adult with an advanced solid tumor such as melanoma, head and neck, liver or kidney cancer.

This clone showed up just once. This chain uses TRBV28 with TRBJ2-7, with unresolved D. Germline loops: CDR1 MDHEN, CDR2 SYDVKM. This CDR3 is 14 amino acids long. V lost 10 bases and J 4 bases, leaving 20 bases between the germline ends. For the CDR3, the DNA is TGTGCCACCGCGCCCCCCGGAGCCCGATACGAGCAGTACTTC. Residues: CATAPPGARYEQYF.

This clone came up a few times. DNA of the CDR3: TGTGCCAGCAGTGACCGGGGCAGGGGGACTGGAAACACCATATATTTT. Translation gives CASSDRGRGTGNTIYF. The rearrangement joins TRBV2 to TRBJ1-3; 7 bases align to TRBD1. The CDR3 totals 16 residues. CDR1 is SNHLY and CDR2 is FYNNEI in the germline V gene. The V gene end was trimmed by 3 bases and the J gene end by 2 bases; junction bases not matched to a gene: 7.

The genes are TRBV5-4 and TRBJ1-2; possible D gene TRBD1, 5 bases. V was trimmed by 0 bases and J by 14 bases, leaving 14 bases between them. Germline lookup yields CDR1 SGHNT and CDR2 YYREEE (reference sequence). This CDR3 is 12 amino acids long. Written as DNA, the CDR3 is TGTGCCAGCAGCTTGGATGGGGGTCCCCATACCTTC. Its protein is CASSLDGGPHTF.

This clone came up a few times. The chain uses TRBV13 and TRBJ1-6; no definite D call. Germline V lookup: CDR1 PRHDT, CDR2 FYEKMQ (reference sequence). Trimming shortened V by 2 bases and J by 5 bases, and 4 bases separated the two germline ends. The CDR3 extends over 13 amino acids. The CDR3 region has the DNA TGTGCCAGCAGCTTACCGAATAATTCACCCCTCCACTTT. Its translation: CASSLPNNSPLHF.

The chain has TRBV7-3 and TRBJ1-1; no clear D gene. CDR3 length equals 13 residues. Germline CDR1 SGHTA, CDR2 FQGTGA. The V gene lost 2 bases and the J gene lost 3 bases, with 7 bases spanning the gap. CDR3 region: CASSLGVDTEAFF. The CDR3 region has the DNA TGTGCCAGCAGCTTAGGGGTGGACACTGAAGCTTTCTTT.

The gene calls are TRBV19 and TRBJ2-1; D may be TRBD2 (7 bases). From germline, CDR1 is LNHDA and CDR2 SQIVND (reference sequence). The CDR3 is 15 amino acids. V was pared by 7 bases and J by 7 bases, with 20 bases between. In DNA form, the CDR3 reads TGTGCCAGTAAGGGGGGACTACCTAGAGAGAATGAGCAGTTCTTC. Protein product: CASKGGLPRENEQFF.

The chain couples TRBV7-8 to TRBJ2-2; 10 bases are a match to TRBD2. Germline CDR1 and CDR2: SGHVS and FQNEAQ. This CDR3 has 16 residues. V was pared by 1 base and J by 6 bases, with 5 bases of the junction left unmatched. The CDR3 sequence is CASSLVIAGGAGELFF. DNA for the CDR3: TGTGCCAGCAGCTTAGTAATAGCGGGGGGTGCCGGGGAGCTGTTTTTT.

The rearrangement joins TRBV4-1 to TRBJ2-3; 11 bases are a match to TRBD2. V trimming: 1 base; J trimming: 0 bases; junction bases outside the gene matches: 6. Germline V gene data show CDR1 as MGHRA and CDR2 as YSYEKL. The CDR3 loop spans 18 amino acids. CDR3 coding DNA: TGCGCCAGCAGCCAAGTTACTAGCGGGGGCCTTAGCACAGATACGCAGTATTTT. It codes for CASSQVTSGGLSTDTQYF.

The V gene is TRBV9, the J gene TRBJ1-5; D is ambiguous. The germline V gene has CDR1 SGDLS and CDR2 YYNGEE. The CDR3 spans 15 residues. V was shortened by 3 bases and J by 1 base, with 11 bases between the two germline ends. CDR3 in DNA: TGTGCCAGCAGCGCCGAGGGAAGGAGCAATCAGCCCCAGCATTTT. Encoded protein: CASSAEGRSNQPQHF. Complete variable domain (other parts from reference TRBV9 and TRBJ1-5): DSGVTQTPKHLITATGQRVTLRCSPRSGDLSVYWYQQSLDQGLQFLIQYYNGEERAKGNILERFSAQQFPDLHSELNLSSLELGDSALYFCASSAEGRSNQPQHFGDGTRLSIL.

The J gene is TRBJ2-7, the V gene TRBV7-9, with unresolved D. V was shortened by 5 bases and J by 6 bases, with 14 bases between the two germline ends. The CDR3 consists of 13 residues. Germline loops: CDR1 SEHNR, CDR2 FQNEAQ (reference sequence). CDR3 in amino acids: CASSPLPRVEQYV. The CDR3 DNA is TGTGCCAGCAGCCCCCTCCCAAGAGTCGAGCAGTACGTC.

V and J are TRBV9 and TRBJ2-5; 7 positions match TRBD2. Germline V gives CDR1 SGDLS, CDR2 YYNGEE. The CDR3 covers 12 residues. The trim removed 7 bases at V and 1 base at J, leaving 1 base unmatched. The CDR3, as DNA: TGTGCCAGCGCTAGCGGCCAAGAGACCCAGTACTTC. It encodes CASASGQETQYF.

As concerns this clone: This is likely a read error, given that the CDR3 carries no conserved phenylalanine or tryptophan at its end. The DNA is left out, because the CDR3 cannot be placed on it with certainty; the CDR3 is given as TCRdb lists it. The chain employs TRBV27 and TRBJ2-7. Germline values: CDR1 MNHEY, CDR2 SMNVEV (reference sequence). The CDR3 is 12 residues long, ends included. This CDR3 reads CASSLSPGEALQ.

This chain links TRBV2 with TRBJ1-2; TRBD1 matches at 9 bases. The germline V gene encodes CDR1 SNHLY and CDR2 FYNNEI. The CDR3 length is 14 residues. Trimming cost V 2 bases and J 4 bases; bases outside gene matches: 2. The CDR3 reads CASSESGQGYGYTF. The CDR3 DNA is TGTGCCAGCAGTGAATCGGGACAGGGCTATGGCTACACCTTC.

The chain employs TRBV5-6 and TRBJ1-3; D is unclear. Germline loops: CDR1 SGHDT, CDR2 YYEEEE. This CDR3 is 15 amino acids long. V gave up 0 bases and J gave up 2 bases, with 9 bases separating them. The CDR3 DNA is TGTGCCAGCAGCTTGGGTTTCGTTCCTGGAAACACCATATATTTT. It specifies CASSLGFVPGNTIYF.

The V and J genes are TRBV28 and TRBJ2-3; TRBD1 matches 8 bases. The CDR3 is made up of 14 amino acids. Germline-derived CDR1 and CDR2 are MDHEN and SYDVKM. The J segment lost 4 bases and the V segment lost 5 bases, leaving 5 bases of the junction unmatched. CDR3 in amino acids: CASSPAGGADTQYF. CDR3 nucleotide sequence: TGTGCCAGCAGTCCCGCAGGGGGCGCAGATACGCAGTATTTT.

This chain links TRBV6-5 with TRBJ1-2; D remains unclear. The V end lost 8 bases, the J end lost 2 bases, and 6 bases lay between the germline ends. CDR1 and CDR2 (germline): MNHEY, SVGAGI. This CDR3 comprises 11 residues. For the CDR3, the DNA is TGTGCCAGCGCAGAAAACTATGGCTACACCTTC. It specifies CASAENYGYTF.

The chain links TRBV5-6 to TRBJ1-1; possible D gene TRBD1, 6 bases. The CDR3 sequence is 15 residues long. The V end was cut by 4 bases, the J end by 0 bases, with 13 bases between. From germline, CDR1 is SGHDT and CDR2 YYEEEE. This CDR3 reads CASSTLDRLNTEAFF. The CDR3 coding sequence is TGTGCCAGCAGCACTCTAGACAGGCTGAACACTGAAGCTTTCTTT.

The CDR3 here is CASSPSSDRITDTQYF. In DNA form, the CDR3 reads TGTGCCAGCAGCCCCTCTTCAGACAGGATCACGGATACGCAGTATTTT. The chain couples TRBV11-2 to TRBJ2-3; TRBD1 might be the D (6 bases). The CDR3 has 16 residues. Trimming removed 5 bases at V and 6 bases at J, with 21 bases between. Germline CDR1 reads SGHAT; CDR2 reads FQNNGV.

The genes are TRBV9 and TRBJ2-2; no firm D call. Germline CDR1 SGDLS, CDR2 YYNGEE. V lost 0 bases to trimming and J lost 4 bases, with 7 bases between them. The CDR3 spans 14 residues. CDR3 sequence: CASSVDSSTGELFF. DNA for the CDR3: TGTGCCAGCAGCGTAGACAGCTCCACCGGGGAGCTGTTTTTT.

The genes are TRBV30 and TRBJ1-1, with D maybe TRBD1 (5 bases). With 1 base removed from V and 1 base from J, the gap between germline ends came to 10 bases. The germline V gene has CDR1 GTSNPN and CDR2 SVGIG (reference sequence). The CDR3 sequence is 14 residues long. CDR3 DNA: TGTGCCTGGAGTGCAGGGACGGGGAACACTGAAGCTTTCTTT. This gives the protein CAWSAGTGNTEAFF.

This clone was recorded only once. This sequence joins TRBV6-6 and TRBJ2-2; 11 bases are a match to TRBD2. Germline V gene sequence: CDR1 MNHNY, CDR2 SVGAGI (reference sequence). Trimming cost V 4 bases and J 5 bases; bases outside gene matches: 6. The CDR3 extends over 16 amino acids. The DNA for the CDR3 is TGTGCCAGCAGTTCAATAGCGGGGGGGCGTACCGGGGAGCTGTTTTTT. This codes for CASSSIAGGRTGELFF.

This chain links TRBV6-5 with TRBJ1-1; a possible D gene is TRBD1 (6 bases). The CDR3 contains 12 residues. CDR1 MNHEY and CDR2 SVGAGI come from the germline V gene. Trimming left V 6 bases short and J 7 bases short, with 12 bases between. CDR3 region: CASSPEGGEAFF. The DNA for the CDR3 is TGTGCCAGCAGCCCTGAGGGGGGTGAAGCTTTCTTT.

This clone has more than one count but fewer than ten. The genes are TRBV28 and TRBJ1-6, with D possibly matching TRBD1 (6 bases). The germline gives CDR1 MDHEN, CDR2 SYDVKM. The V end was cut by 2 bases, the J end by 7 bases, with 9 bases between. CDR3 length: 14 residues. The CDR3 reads CASSLGGRNSPLHF. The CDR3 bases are TGTGCCAGCAGTTTAGGGGGCCGAAATTCACCCCTCCACTTT.